What follows is one TCR beta chain and its context. The antigen is not known. Each sorted subset replicate got 200 ng genomic DNA, around 29,000 genomes. Assay: immunoSEQ multiplex PCR; the TCRdb copy retains only in-frame clones and omits some. This table has 2 million or so clones, over 85% appearing once. This entry is derived from a study of shared clonotypes between healthy human individuals. Study at large: Researchers assigned three CD4 naive, three CD4 memory, two CD8 naive and one CD8 memory plate to each donor. Study-wide points: About 4.5% of naive CD4 clonotypes were common to a few donors. Generally, estimated richness proved larger in naive subsets than it did in memory subsets.

This CDR3 region has 20 residues. V lost 0 bases and J lost 2; bases outside the gene matches: 10. Germline V lookup: CDR1 SGHTA, CDR2 FQGNSA. Naive-designated CD8 cells lacked CD45RO, were positively enriched for CCR7, and omitted terminally differentiated effector memory CD45RA+ cells. This TCR was sampled from a man younger than 35 in good health. Sequencing was performed on naive CD8+ T cells sorted from blood. J is TRBJ2-3 and V is TRBV7-2, with 14 positions matching TRBD2. In nucleotides, the CDR3 is TGTGCCAGCAGCTTAGCTACAGTAAGGACTAGCGGGGGGCCCACAGATACGCAGTATTTT. This sequence encodes CASSLATVRTSGGPTDTQYF. Based on the CDR3 plus reference TRBV7-2 and TRBJ2-3, the full variable domain is GAGVSQSPSNKVTEKGKDVELRCDPISGHTALYWYRQSLGQGLEFLIYFQGNSAPDKSGLPSDRFSAERTGGSVSTLTIQRTQQEDSAVYLCASSLATVRTSGGPTDTQYFGPGTRLTVL.